Sequencing of this T cell receptor beta chain was carried out in a study of regulatory T cells in long-lasting Graves disease. Stated time point: newly diagnosed GD, antithyroid drugs for less than 3 months. From RNA extracted from PBMCs, the TCR library was made. Study-wide results and caveats: TCR diversity was lower in persistent than newly diagnosed Graves' disease.

iRepertoire HTBI primers and Arm-PCR of CDR3 regions built TCR beta libraries. TCRdb re-called the multiplex PCR reads with MiXCR, one entry per CDR3 protein. The sample gives about 400,000 distinct CDR3 sequences, about 16% of which show up once; 20% to 25% is in the top ten. Concerning this clonotype: Its matching antigen is unknown.

Germline CDR1 and CDR2: MNHEY and SVGAGI. The J segment lost 9 bases and the V segment lost 4 bases, leaving 13 bases of the junction unmatched. This CDR3 has 15 amino acids. These data were likewise used in another study, on T cells in Graves' hyperthyroidism and ophthalmopathy.

The sequencing here drew on peripheral blood mononuclear cells (PBMCs), taken at new diagnosis, from a patient treated with antithyroid drugs. This chain connects TRBV6-5 to TRBJ2-7, with 9 bases identical to TRBD1. The clonotype comes from a woman aged 18-30 years with Graves disease. CDR3 nucleotides: TGTGCCAGCAGTTCCAACGGACAGGGGACGGACGGGCAGTACTTC. This codes for CASSSNGQGTDGQYF.